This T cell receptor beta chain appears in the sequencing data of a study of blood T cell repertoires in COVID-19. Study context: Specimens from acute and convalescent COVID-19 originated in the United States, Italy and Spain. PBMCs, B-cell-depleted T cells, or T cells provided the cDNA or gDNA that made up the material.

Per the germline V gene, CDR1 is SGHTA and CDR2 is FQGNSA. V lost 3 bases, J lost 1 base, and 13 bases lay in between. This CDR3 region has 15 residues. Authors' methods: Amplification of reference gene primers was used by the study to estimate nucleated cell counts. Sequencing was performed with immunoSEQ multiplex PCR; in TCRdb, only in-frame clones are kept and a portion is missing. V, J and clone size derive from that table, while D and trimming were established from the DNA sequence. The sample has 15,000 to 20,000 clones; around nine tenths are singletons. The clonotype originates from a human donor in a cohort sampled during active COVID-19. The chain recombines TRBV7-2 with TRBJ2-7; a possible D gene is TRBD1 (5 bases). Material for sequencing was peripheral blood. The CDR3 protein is CASSLGPPPSYEQYF. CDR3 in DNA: TGTGCCAGCAGCTTGGGGCCTCCGCCATCCTACGAGCAGTACTTC.